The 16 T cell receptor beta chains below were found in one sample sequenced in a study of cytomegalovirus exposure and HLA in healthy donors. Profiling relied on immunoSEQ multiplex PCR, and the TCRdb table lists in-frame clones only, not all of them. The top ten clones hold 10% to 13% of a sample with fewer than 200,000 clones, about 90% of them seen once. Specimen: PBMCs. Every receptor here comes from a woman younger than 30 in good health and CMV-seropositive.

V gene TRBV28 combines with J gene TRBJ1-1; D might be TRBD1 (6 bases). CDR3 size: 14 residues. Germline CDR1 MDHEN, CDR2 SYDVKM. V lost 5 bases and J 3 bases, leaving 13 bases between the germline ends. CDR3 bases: TGTGCCAGCAGTACACAACAGGGTTACACTGAAGCTTTCTTT. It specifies CASSTQQGYTEAFF.

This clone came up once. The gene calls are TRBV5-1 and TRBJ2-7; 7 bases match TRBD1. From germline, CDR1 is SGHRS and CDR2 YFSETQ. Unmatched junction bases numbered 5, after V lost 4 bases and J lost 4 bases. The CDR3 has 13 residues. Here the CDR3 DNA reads TGCGCCAGCAGCGTCCGGGACAGATACGAGCAGTACTTC. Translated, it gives CASSVRDRYEQYF.

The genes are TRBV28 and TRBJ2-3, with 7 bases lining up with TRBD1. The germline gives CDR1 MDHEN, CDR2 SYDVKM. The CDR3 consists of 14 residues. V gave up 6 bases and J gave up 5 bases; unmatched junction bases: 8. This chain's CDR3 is CASRLQGFVDTQYF. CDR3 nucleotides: TGTGCCAGCAGACTACAGGGGTTTGTAGATACGCAGTATTTT.

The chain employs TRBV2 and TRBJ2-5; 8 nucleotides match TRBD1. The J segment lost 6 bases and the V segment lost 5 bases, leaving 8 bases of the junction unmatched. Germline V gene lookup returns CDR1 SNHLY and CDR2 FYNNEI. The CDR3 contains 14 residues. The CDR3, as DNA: TGTGCCAGCAGTCAAGGACAGGGTGAGAAGACCCAGTACTTC. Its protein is CASSQGQGEKTQYF.

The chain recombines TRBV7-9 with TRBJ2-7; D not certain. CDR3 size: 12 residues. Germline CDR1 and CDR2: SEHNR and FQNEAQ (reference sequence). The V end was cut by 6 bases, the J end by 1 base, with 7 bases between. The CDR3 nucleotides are TGTGCCAGCAGTCCGGAGTCCTACGAGCAGTACTTC. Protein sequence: CASSPESYEQYF.

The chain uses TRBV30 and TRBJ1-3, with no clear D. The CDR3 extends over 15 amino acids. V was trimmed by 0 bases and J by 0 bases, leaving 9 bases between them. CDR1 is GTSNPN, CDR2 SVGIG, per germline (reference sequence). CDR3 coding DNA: TGTGCCTGGAGTGTAGTACAGCACTCTGGAAACACCATATATTTT. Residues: CAWSVVQHSGNTIYF.

CDR3 protein: CASSVSGGSDEQYF. The CDR3 region has the DNA TGTGCCAGCAGCGTGTCAGGGGGCTCGGACGAGCAGTACTTC. V gene TRBV9 combines with J gene TRBJ2-7; TRBD1 matches 8 bases. From germline, CDR1 is SGDLS and CDR2 YYNGEE. V dropped 2 bases and J dropped 5; count of bases not matched to a gene: 6. There are 14 residues in the CDR3.

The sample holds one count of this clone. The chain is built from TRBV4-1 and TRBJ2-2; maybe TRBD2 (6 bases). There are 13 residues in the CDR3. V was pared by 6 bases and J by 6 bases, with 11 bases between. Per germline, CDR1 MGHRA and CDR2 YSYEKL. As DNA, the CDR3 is TGCGCCAGCAGAGGGAGGAGCCCCGGGGAGCTGTTTTTT. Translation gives CASRGRSPGELFF.

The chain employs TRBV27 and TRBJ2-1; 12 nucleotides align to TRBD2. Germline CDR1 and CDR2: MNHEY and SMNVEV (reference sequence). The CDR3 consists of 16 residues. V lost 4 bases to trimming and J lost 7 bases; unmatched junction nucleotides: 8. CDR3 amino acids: CASSSRTSGIGNEQFF. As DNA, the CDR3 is TGTGCCAGCAGTTCTCGGACTAGCGGGATAGGTAATGAGCAGTTCTTC.

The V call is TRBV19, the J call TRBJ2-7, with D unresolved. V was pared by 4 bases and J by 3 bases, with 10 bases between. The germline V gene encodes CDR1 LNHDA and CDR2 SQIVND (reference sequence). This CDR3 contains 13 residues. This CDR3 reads CASSKQLNYEQYF. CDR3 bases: TGTGCCAGTAGTAAACAGCTCAACTACGAGCAGTACTTC.

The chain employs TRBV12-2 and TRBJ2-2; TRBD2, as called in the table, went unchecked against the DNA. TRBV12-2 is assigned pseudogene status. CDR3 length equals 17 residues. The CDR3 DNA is TGTGCAAGTCGCCAGGATACGTGGGCGGGAAGGACCGGGGAGCTGTTTTTT. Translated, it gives CASRQDTWAGRTGELFF.

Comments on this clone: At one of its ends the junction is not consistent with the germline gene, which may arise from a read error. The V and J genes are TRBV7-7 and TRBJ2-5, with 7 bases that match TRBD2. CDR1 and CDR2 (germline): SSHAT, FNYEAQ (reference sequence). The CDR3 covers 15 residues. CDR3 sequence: CASSFGSGHQETQYF. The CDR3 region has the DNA TGTGCTAGCAGCTTTGGTAGCGGGCACCAAGAGACCCAGTACTTC. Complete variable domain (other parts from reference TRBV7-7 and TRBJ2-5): GAGVSQSPRYKVTKRGQDVTLRCDPISSHATLYWYQQALGQGPEFLTYFNYEAQPDKSGLPSDRFSAERPEGSISTLTIQRTEQRDSAMYRCASSFGSGHQETQYFGPGTRLLVL.

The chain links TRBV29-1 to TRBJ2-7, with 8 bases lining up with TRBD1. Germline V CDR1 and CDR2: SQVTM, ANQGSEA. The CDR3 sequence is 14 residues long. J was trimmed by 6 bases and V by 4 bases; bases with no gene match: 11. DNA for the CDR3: TGCAGCGTTGTCCCACTCCAGGGGGCGGGCGAGCAGTACTTC. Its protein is CSVVPLQGAGEQYF.

The CDR3 DNA follows: TGCGCCAGCAGTGATTTTGGACAGGGGGCGAGAGAGACCCAGTACTTC. It codes for CASSDFGQGARETQYF. The chain links TRBV10-2 to TRBJ2-5; the match to TRBD1 covers 11 bases. The junction had 7 bases not matched to a gene; V was cut back by 3 bases and J by 4 bases. CDR1 is WSHSY, CDR2 SAAADI, per germline. The CDR3 runs to 16 residues.

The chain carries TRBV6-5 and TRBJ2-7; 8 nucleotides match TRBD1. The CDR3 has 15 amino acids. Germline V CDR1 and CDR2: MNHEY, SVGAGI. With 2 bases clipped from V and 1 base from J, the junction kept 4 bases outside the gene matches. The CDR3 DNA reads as TGTGCCAGCAGTTACCGAACAGGGGGTTCCTACGAGCAGTACTTC. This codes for CASSYRTGGSYEQYF.

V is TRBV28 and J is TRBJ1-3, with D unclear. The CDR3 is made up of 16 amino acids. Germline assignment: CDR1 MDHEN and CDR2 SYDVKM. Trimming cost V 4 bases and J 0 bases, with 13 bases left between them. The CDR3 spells CASSSLGLNSGNTIYF. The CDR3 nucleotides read TGTGCCAGCAGTTCCCTCGGACTGAACTCTGGAAACACCATATATTTT. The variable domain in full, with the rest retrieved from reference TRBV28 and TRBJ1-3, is DVKVTQSSRYLVKRTGEKVFLECVQDMDHENMFWYRQDPGLGLRLIYFSYDVKMKEKGDIPEGYSVSREKKERFSLILESASTNQTSMYLCASSSLGLNSGNTIYFGEGSWLTVV.